The TCR beta chain described here comes from a study of shared T cell receptors in the human thymus (dated by TCRdb to the early 2020s). Study-level background: The study examined how self-reactive, shared T-cell receptor alpha chains are generated in the human thymus.

In regard to this clone: The target of this receptor is not known. The input lacks base qualities; no much larger clone sits a single base away.

Libraries were prepared through the immunoSEQ multiplex PCR assay. The clones in this table, taken by TCRdb from immuneACCESS, are in-frame only. Not every clone is retained; where verified, under half of the shortfall comes from an unresolved V gene, and the cause of the rest is unknown. The sample contains some 700,000 clones, over 75% of them found a single time. The ten largest clones add up to over 0.008% of the sample. Separately, the same data were catalogued under a study of human thymus T cells. In that second paper, the authors write: Immunologically healthy infants undergoing open corrective cardiac surgery for congenital heart defects in Finland were used as donors. The thymus tissue came from surgical resects taken out during corrective cardiac surgery. Biased V and J gene segment usage appeared to be present in both thymic and peripheral blood repertoires. Highly overlapping thymic TCR repertoires among unrelated individuals were reported in the related research. The study described the TCR alpha and beta repertoires in under 10 infant thymus samples and a few matching peripheral blood samples. The cohort included six male and a couple of female infants, with donor ages spanning 7 to 244 days. Thymocytes were mechanically released from the tissue and were stored as pellets of about 9.5-33 million cells at -70 degrees C. A QIAsymphony instrument was used to extract genomic DNA from the frozen cell pellets. Using the immunoSEQ multiplex PCR assay, the TCRB and TCRAD loci were amplified from a standardized quantity of quality-controlled genomic DNA. Amplicons spanned the V(D)J region at a length sufficient to cover the CDR3 and identify V and J genes. Through the commercial immunoSEQ service, the amplicons were sequenced on an Illumina platform. Primer bias and sequencing errors were corrected as previously described, and TCRAD and TCRB definitions were based on the IMGT database. The repertoires were analysed using immunoSEQ Analyzer 3.0 and VDJTools for basic statistics, V/J segment usage, diversity estimates, rarefaction and pairwise overlap. Chao1, ChaoE, Efron-Thisted, Shannon and inverse Simpson indices were used to estimate diversity, which was also estimated on datasets down-sampled to the smallest sample. For repertoire overlap, CDR3 nucleotide sequence, V gene and J gene had to match strictly, and clustering was done by Jaccard-based multidimensional scaling. On average, thymus samples gave 750,000 to 950,000 unique TCRB clonotypes, whereas blood samples gave 80,000 to 85,000.

The sample taken for sequencing was thymocytes. This receptor was obtained from a girl under three years old with a congenital heart defect. Donor details come from another sample of the same person, matched by shared clones.

The DNA is TGTGCCAGCAGGCCCACAAGCGTTAACTATGGCTACACCTTC. Translation gives CASRPTSVNYGYTF. In this chain, TRBV6-5 is recombined with TRBJ1-2; the D gene cannot be named for sure. The CDR3 runs 14 amino acids, cysteine and phenylalanine included. Only the CDR3 part of the read is kept: 42 bases, read in frame from the first base. The V and J ends are trimmed by 6 bases and 1 base, leaving 12 bases between them. CDR1 MNHEY and CDR2 SVGAGI are derived from the germline V gene.